A single sample is the source of the 30 T cell receptor beta chains below, sequenced in a study of identical twins (dated by TCRdb to the mid-2010s). Libraries were built with 5' RACE. TCRdb lists the instrument as Illumina HiSeq 2000. TCRdb ran its own pipeline on the public reads, namely fastp trimming at Q25 and MiXCR clone calling, and kept in-frame beta chains. For every CDR3 protein sequence, its rows merge into one entry that carries the most common genes and DNA. This sample is represented by about 530,000 distinct CDR3 sequences; approximately 20% of them were singletons. The top ten clonotypes cover 0.48% of the sample. This sample was shared with a second study, whose subject was yellow fever vaccine responses in identical twins.

Sequenced material: CD4+ T cells sorted from blood. The receptors originated from a woman aged 18-35 years in good health.

The rearrangement links TRBV2 to TRBJ2-1, with 8 nucleotides matching TRBD1. Germline V gives CDR1 SNHLY, CDR2 FYNNEI. The V gene end was trimmed by 1 base and the J gene end by 9 bases; junction bases not matched to a gene: 8. The CDR3 consists of 15 residues. CDR3 region: CASSEEGPGGTEQFF. The CDR3 nucleotides read TGTGCCAGCAGTGAAGAGGGTCCAGGGGGCACTGAGCAGTTCTTC. The full variable domain, in which reference TRBV2 and TRBJ2-1 provide the parts outside the CDR3, is EPEVTQTPSHQVTQMGQEVILRCVPISNHLYFYWYRQILGQKVEFLVSFYNNEISEKSEIFDDQFSVERPDGSNFTLKIRSTKLEDSAMYFCASSEEGPGGTEQFFGPGTRLTVL.

The chain couples TRBV7-2 to TRBJ1-6; a possible D gene is TRBD1 (6 bases). Per the germline V gene, CDR1 is SGHTA and CDR2 is FQGNSA. V was pared by 1 base and J by 13 bases, with 17 bases between. The CDR3 has 15 residues. CDR3 sequence: CASSLDRAAGVPLHF. CDR3 sequence (DNA): TGTGCCAGCAGCTTAGACAGGGCTGCGGGGGTGCCCCTCCACTTT.

The chain recombines TRBV20-1 with TRBJ2-5; TRBD1 matches at 10 bases. The CDR3 sequence is 11 residues long. J was trimmed by 5 bases and V by 7 bases; bases with no gene match: 1. The germline gives CDR1 DFQATT, CDR2 SNEGSKA (reference sequence). DNA for the CDR3: TGCAGTGGGGGACAGGGGGAGACCCAGTACTTC. Translated, it gives CSGGQGETQYF.

A few counts support this clonotype. This rearrangement joins TRBV6-5 to TRBJ1-3; perhaps TRBD1 as D (6 bases). The V end lost 2 bases, the J end lost 9 bases, and 14 bases lay between the germline ends. Germline V gene lookup returns CDR1 MNHEY and CDR2 SVGAGI. This CDR3 has 14 residues. CDR3 nucleotide sequence: TGTGCCAGCAGTTACCGGGGACACGGGGGCACCATATATTTT. It translates to CASSYRGHGGTIYF.

V usage is TRBV5-1 and J usage is TRBJ2-4; D call uncertain. Germline V gene lookup returns CDR1 SGHRS and CDR2 YFSETQ. Trimming cost V 1 base and J 1 base, with 15 bases left between them. The CDR3 loop spans 17 amino acids. Written as DNA, the CDR3 is TGCGCCAGCAGCTTGAGAGGCTCTCTCCAGGCCAAAAACATTCAGTACTTC. It codes for CASSLRGSLQAKNIQYF.

The V call is TRBV7-2, the J call TRBJ2-2; the D gene could be TRBD1 or TRBD2 (6 bases each). V lost 7 bases and J lost 6, with 15 bases in between. The CDR3 is made up of 14 amino acids. Germline V CDR1 and CDR2: SGHTA, FQGNSA. The CDR3, as DNA: TGTGCCAGCAACCTACGTGGGGGGCCCGGGGAGCTGTTTTTT. Encoded protein: CASNLRGGPGELFF. Full variable domain (missing parts from reference TRBV7-2 and TRBJ2-2): GAGVSQSPSNKVTEKGKDVELRCDPISGHTALYWYRQSLGQGLEFLIYFQGNSAPDKSGLPSDRFSAERTGGSVSTLTIQRTQQEDSAVYLCASNLRGGPGELFFGEGSRLTVL.

In its sample, this clonotype was seen many times. This rearrangement joins TRBV20-1 to TRBJ1-5; TRBD1 aligns across 7 bases. CDR3 length: 15 amino acids. The trim removed 4 bases at V and 2 bases at J, leaving 8 bases unmatched. The germline gives CDR1 DFQATT, CDR2 SNEGSKA (reference sequence). CDR3 in DNA: TGCAGTGCTACCCCAGGACAGGTTCGCAATCAGCCCCAGCATTTT. Encoded protein: CSATPGQVRNQPQHF.

The chain recombines TRBV11-2 with TRBJ2-3, with 15 nucleotides matching TRBD2. The CDR3 sequence is 16 residues long. Unmatched junction bases numbered 3, after V lost 4 bases and J lost 4 bases. Germline loops: CDR1 SGHAT, CDR2 FQNNGV. The CDR3 DNA sequence: TGTGCCAGCAGCTCGAGGACTAGCGGGAGGGCAGATACGCAGTATTTT. This encodes CASSSRTSGRADTQYF.

The chain employs TRBV18 and TRBJ2-7, with TRBD1 matching 7 bases. The germline CDR1 and CDR2 sequences are KGHSH and LQKENI. The ends lost 2 bases at V and 2 bases at J; junction bases unmatched: 6. The CDR3 totals 15 residues. CDR3 loop: CASSPRPGQTYEQYF. The CDR3, as DNA: TGTGCCAGCTCACCAAGACCGGGACAGACCTACGAGCAGTACTTC.

The rearrangement links TRBV5-1 to TRBJ2-2; D ambiguous. The V gene's germline CDR1 is SGHRS and CDR2 YFSETQ. The CDR3 sequence is 13 residues long. V lost 0 bases and J lost 4, with 4 bases in between. CDR3 residues: CASSLESTGELFF. Written as DNA, the CDR3 is TGCGCCAGCAGCTTGGAGTCCACCGGGGAGCTGTTTTTT.

This rearrangement joins TRBV29-1 to TRBJ2-1; 8 bases are a match to TRBD2. The CDR3 loop spans 13 amino acids. Germline V gene lookup returns CDR1 SQVTM and CDR2 ANQGSEA. The ends lost 4 bases at V and 9 bases at J; junction bases unmatched: 8. The CDR3 DNA reads TGCAGCGTTGGGAAAGCGGGGGCTAGTGAGCAGTTCTTC. It yields the protein CSVGKAGASEQFF.

The chain recombines TRBV14 with TRBJ2-1, with D possibly being TRBD2 (5 bases). Germline assignment: CDR1 SGHDN and CDR2 FVKESK. This CDR3 spans 14 amino acids. V was pared by 5 bases and J by 4 bases, with 12 bases between. The CDR3 DNA reads TGTGCCAGCAGCGAGGGCTGGGCGTACAATGAGCAGTTCTTC. Protein product: CASSEGWAYNEQFF.

This clonotype has more than one count but fewer than ten. V gene TRBV6-2 or TRBV6-3 combines with J gene TRBJ1-1, with a weak D call TRBD1 (6 bases). The ends were cut back, 6 bases at V and 0 bases at J, with 11 bases in the middle. Looked up from germline, CDR1 is MNHEY and CDR2 is SVGEGT. The CDR3 runs 14 residues. This CDR3 is CASRLGQLNTEAFF. CDR3 nucleotide sequence: TGTGCCAGCAGGCTCGGACAGTTGAACACTGAAGCTTTCTTT.

J is TRBJ2-1 and V is TRBV20-1; D call uncertain. From germline, CDR1 is DFQATT and CDR2 SNEGSKA (reference sequence). V was shortened by 3 bases and J by 7 bases, with 16 bases between the two germline ends. There are 14 residues in the CDR3. CDR3 DNA sequence: TGCAGTGCTAGTCTCTTAGTCAGCTGGAATGAGCAGTTCTTC. It is translated as CSASLLVSWNEQFF.

The chain combines TRBV10-3 with TRBJ2-1; a possible D gene is TRBD1 (6 bases). The V end lost 10 bases, the J end lost 8 bases, and 21 bases lay between the germline ends. Germline V lookup: CDR1 ENHRY, CDR2 SYGVKD. The CDR3 has 14 amino acids. In DNA form, the CDR3 reads TGTGCCACGTGTTTGGGACATTCTTTCTATGAGCAGTTCTTC. Translation gives CATCLGHSFYEQFF.

This clonotype has just a few counts. The chain combines TRBV7-9 with TRBJ1-1; D may be TRBD1 (6 bases). The V gene's germline CDR1 is SEHNR and CDR2 FQNEAQ (reference sequence). The CDR3 covers 15 residues. V was cut by 5 bases and J by 1 base, with 14 bases left in between. This CDR3 reads CASSPTGLRNTEAFF. The CDR3 region has the DNA TGTGCCAGCAGCCCTACAGGGCTTCGGAACACTGAAGCTTTCTTT.

This clonotype has more than one count but fewer than ten. The chain carries TRBV18 and TRBJ1-1; D unclear. This CDR3 is 14 amino acids long. Trimming left V 2 bases short and J 0 bases short, with 7 bases between. CDR1 KGHSH and CDR2 LQKENI come from the germline V gene. CDR3 in DNA: TGTGCCAGCTCACCATTACAGATGAACACTGAAGCTTTCTTT. Residues: CASSPLQMNTEAFF.

In this sample, this clonotype turned up many times. This chain uses TRBV12-3 or TRBV12-4 with TRBJ1-5; unclear D gene. The V end lost 6 bases, the J end lost 12 bases, and 12 bases lay between the germline ends. The CDR3 runs to 11 residues. The CDR3 spells CASSQGPRQHF. As DNA, the CDR3 is TGTGCCAGCAGCCAAGGCCCCCGCCAGCATTTT.

This clonotype was counted only a few times. The chain carries TRBV12-3 or TRBV12-4 and TRBJ2-1; 10 bases agree with TRBD1. V trimming: 3 bases; J trimming: 6 bases; junction bases outside the gene matches: 8. CDR3 length: 16 residues. In DNA form, the CDR3 reads TGTGCCAGCAGTTTTTATAGGACAGGGGGACGCAATGAGCAGTTCTTC. This sequence encodes CASSFYRTGGRNEQFF.

This chain links TRBV6-1 with TRBJ2-5; D is unresolved. The CDR3 runs 14 residues. The germline V gene has CDR1 MNHNS and CDR2 SASEGT. V lost 6 bases and J lost 1, with 12 bases in between. CDR3 sequence (DNA): TGTGCCAGCAGCCCTGACACTTTCCAAGAGACCCAGTACTTC. It codes for CASSPDTFQETQYF.

The chain employs TRBV20-1 and TRBJ1-2; D is ambiguous. The CDR3 has 11 amino acids. V dropped 3 bases and J dropped 2 bases, with 4 bases sitting between them. The germline V gene has CDR1 DFQATT and CDR2 SNEGSKA (reference sequence). CDR3 protein: CSARENYGYTF. Written as DNA, the CDR3 is TGCAGTGCTAGGGAGAACTATGGCTACACCTTC.

This clonotype turned up a few times. As DNA, the CDR3 is TGTGCCAGCAGCCGGCCGGGGGTGACCTCCTACGAGCAGTACTTC. This gives the protein CASSRPGVTSYEQYF. This chain uses TRBV16 with TRBJ2-7, with D possibly matching TRBD2 (6 bases). V gave up 4 bases and J gave up 0 bases, with 13 bases separating them. In germline, CDR1 is KGHSY, CDR2 FQNENV. This CDR3 is 15 amino acids long.

Details on this clonotype: This may come from a read error, since a much larger clone is one base off. The CDR3: CASSFLNTVAFF. The CDR3 DNA reads as TGTGCCAGCAGTTTCCTGAACACTGTAGCTTTCTTT. The chain has TRBV12-3 or TRBV12-4 and TRBJ1-1; D not certain. CDR3 length: 12 residues.

Only a few counts were recorded for this clonotype. The chain couples TRBV18 to TRBJ2-1; possibly TRBD1 for D (6 bases). This CDR3 spans 16 amino acids. V dropped 3 bases and J dropped 3 bases, with 15 bases sitting between them. Germline CDR1 KGHSH, CDR2 LQKENI. The CDR3 bases are TGTGCCAGCTCACCGCCGGGCAGGGGTGGCTACAATGAGCAGTTCTTC. Translating gives CASSPPGRGGYNEQFF.

This clonotype was counted between two and nine times. The rearrangement uses TRBV20-1 and TRBJ2-5; tentatively, D is TRBD2 (6 bases). V shed 1 base and J shed 0 bases, with 9 bases lying between them. Germline CDR1 is DFQATT and CDR2 is SNEGSKA (reference sequence). The CDR3 loop spans 14 amino acids. CDR3 DNA sequence: TGCAGTGCTAGAGGCGGGGACTACCAAGAGACCCAGTACTTC. Protein: CSARGGDYQETQYF.

The gene calls are TRBV12-5 and TRBJ2-1, with 8 bases that match TRBD2. This CDR3 spans 20 amino acids. Germline CDR1 and CDR2: LGHNT and FRNRAP. V was clipped by 5 bases and J by 2 bases; unmatched bases: 20. CDR3 DNA sequence: TGTGCTAGTGGTAGAACCGGGACTAGAAACCCCCCATTGGCCTACAATGAGCAGTTCTTC. This encodes CASGRTGTRNPPLAYNEQFF.

DNA of the CDR3: TGTGCCACCAGCTCTCTGGGTAGCGGGAAACAAGAGACCCAGTACTTC. Protein: CATSSLGSGKQETQYF. The gene calls are TRBV15 and TRBJ2-5; 8 positions agree with TRBD2. The length of the CDR3 is 16 residues. Germline CDR1 LNHNV, CDR2 YYDKDF (reference sequence). The ends lost 5 bases at V and 2 bases at J; junction bases unmatched: 10.

The chain carries TRBV25-1 and TRBJ2-4; 9 bases fit TRBD1. The CDR3 covers 17 residues. V shed 2 bases and J 2 bases; nucleotides not matched to a gene: 7. CDR1 is MGHDK, CDR2 SYGVNS, per germline. The CDR3 DNA reads as TGTGCCAGCAGTGAAGGACAGGGGTCAGGTACCAAAAACATTCAGTACTTC. This translates into CASSEGQGSGTKNIQYF. The full variable domain, its missing parts supplied by reference TRBV25-1 and TRBJ2-4, is EADIYQTPRYLVIGTGKKITLECSQTMGHDKMYWYQQDPGMELHLIHYSYGVNSTEKGDLSSESTVSRIRTEHFPLTLESARPSHTSQYLCASSEGQGSGTKNIQYFGAGTRLSVL.

The J gene is TRBJ1-2, the V gene TRBV27, with 8 bases lining up with TRBD1. Germline assignment: CDR1 MNHEY and CDR2 SMNVEV (reference sequence). The CDR3 loop spans 15 amino acids. J was trimmed by 1 base and V by 4 bases; bases with no gene match: 5. CDR3 bases: TGTGCCAGCAGTTACCGGACAGGGCATAACTATGGCTACACCTTC. Translation gives CASSYRTGHNYGYTF.

V and J are TRBV2 and TRBJ2-7; 11 positions match TRBD2. This CDR3 spans 15 amino acids. Unmatched junction bases numbered 6, after V lost 1 base and J lost 7 bases. Per germline, CDR1 SNHLY and CDR2 FYNNEI. The CDR3, as DNA: TGTGCCAGCAGTGAAGTTAGCGGGAGGGCCCGGGAGCAGTACTTC. Translating gives CASSEVSGRAREQYF.